This TCR beta chain was retrieved from a study of blood T cell repertoires in COVID-19. Study context: The study drew acute and convalescent COVID-19 samples from the United States, Italy and Spain. Sources were T cells, B-cell-depleted T cells, or PBMCs; the material itself was cDNA or gDNA.

Original data processing: Amplification with reference gene primers provided the estimates of nucleated cell counts. This table comes from immunoSEQ multiplex PCR, and its TCRdb copy is limited to in-frame clones, with some not included. That table furnishes V, J and clone size, whereas the DNA furnished D and trimming. The table shows about 130,000 clones, with around 81% occurring only once. This CDR3 has 14 residues. Per germline, CDR1 SGHAT and CDR2 FQNNGV. The V segment lost 4 bases and the J segment 2 bases; nucleotides outside the gene matches: 1. Sequenced sample: peripheral blood. This chain uses TRBV11-2 with TRBJ1-5, with TRBD1 matching 8 bases. This receptor was identified in a woman in her forties or fifties with acute or convalescent COVID-19. The CDR3 reads CASSSQGGNQPQHF. The CDR3 DNA sequence: TGTGCCAGCAGCTCACAGGGGGGCAATCAGCCCCAGCATTTT.